The 30 T cell receptor beta chains in this list originate from one sample, sequenced in a study of blood T cell repertoires in COVID-19. The data were produced by immunoSEQ multiplex PCR, yet TCRdb's version contains in-frame clones alone and is incomplete. The data hold roughly 50,000 clones, with around 84% observed a single time. Sequencing was performed on peripheral blood. These receptors all come from a woman of 80 years or more with acute or convalescent COVID-19.

This rearrangement joins TRBV5-4 to TRBJ2-1; 8 nucleotides match TRBD1. This CDR3 contains 15 residues. Trimming at V came to 5 bases and at J to 1 base, leaving 5 bases not matched to a gene. Germline V CDR1 and CDR2: SGHNT, YYREEE (reference sequence). The CDR3 coding sequence is TGTGCCAGCAGGCCAGACAGGGGATCCTACAATGAGCAGTTCTTC. This codes for CASRPDRGSYNEQFF. Together with reference TRBV5-4 and TRBJ2-1, the CDR3 gives the full variable domain: ETGVTQSPTHLIKTRGQQVTLRCSSQSGHNTVSWYQQALGQGPQFIFQYYREEENGRGNFPPRFSGLQFPNYSSELNVNALELDDSALYLCASRPDRGSYNEQFFGPGTRLTVL.

The chain combines TRBV5-1 with TRBJ2-5; no definite D call. Looked up from germline, CDR1 is SGHRS and CDR2 is YFSETQ. This CDR3 has 15 residues. Between the trimmed V and J ends, which lost 0 bases and 4 bases, there was a span of 13 bases. DNA for the CDR3: TGCGCCAGCAGCTTGGCCGGGTCCCACGGAGAGACCCAGTACTTC. It yields the protein CASSLAGSHGETQYF.

J is TRBJ1-5 and V is TRBV15, with no clear D. Between the trimmed V and J ends, which lost 0 bases and 1 base, there was a span of 4 bases. The CDR3 totals 14 residues. Germline-derived CDR1 and CDR2 are LNHNV and YYDKDF (reference sequence). The CDR3 nucleotides read TGTGCCACCAGCAGAGAACAGAGCAATCAGCCCCAGCATTTT. It codes for CATSREQSNQPQHF.

The chain employs TRBV2 and TRBJ1-5, with a possible D match to TRBD1 (6 bases). This CDR3 spans 13 amino acids. The germline V gene has CDR1 SNHLY and CDR2 FYNNEI. V lost 11 bases and J lost 2, with 13 bases in between. This CDR3 is CAGGAGRNQPQHF. DNA for the CDR3: TGTGCCGGGGGGGCAGGGCGCAATCAGCCCCAGCATTTT.

In this sample, this clone turned up a few times. The rearrangement links TRBV9 to TRBJ1-6, with a possible D match to TRBD1 (6 bases). There are 15 residues in the CDR3. V gave up 0 bases and J gave up 9 bases, with 13 bases separating them. Germline loops: CDR1 SGDLS, CDR2 YYNGEE. The CDR3 DNA follows: TGTGCCAGCAGCGTAGTGGGGGCTAACGGTTCACCCCTCCACTTT. Translated: CASSVVGANGSPLHF.

The V and J genes are TRBV30 and TRBJ1-1; D not certain. CDR3 length equals 13 residues. Per the germline V gene, CDR1 is GTSNPN and CDR2 is SVGIG (reference sequence). With 0 bases removed from V and 1 base from J, the gap between germline ends came to 6 bases. CDR3 DNA sequence: TGTGCCTGGAGTGTGCGGGCGAACACTGAAGCTTTCTTT. Its protein is CAWSVRANTEAFF.

The chain has TRBV7-9 and TRBJ2-1; the D gene is possibly TRBD1 (6 bases). This CDR3 has 15 amino acids. V dropped 5 bases and J dropped 7 bases, with 18 bases sitting between them. Germline V gene lookup returns CDR1 SEHNR and CDR2 FQNEAQ (reference sequence). The CDR3 region has the DNA TGTGCCAGCAGCCAGACAGGTAGACTTCTAAATGAGCAGTTCTTC. It specifies CASSQTGRLLNEQFF. The entire variable domain, with the rest obtained from reference TRBV7-9 and TRBJ2-1, is as follows: DTGVSQNPRHKITKRGQNVTFRCDPISEHNRLYWYRQTLGQGPEFLTYFQNEAQLEKSRLLSDRFSAERPKGSFSTLEIQRTEQGDSAMYLCASSQTGRLLNEQFFGPGTRLTVL.

V gene TRBV3-1 (or the pseudogene TRBV3-2) combines with J gene TRBJ1-2; D gene uncertain. With 5 bases removed from V and 5 bases from J, the gap between germline ends came to 9 bases. CDR1 and CDR2 from the germline V gene are LGHDT and YNNKEL (reference sequence). The CDR3 extends over 12 amino acids. Written as DNA, the CDR3 is TGTGCCAGCAGCGTCCGGGAGTATGGCTACACCTTC. It is translated as CASSVREYGYTF.

The V and J genes are TRBV13 and TRBJ2-6; tentative D call: TRBD1 (6 bases). The CDR3 is made up of 16 amino acids. V was clipped by 5 bases and J by 1 base, with 12 bases between them. The germline gives CDR1 PRHDT, CDR2 FYEKMQ (reference sequence). CDR3 nucleotide sequence: TGTGCCAGCAGCCCCAGGGGTGGGTCTGGGGCCAACGTCCTGACTTTC. Translation: CASSPRGGSGANVLTF.

The chain carries TRBV7-6 and TRBJ2-2; possible D gene TRBD1, 6 bases. The V gene lost 5 bases and the J gene lost 7 bases, with 20 bases spanning the gap. The CDR3 spans 16 residues. Germline V lookup: CDR1 SGHVS, CDR2 FNYEAQ. The CDR3 sequence is CASSQGSRAQGGELFF. The CDR3 coding sequence is TGTGCCAGCAGCCAGGGGTCGAGGGCTCAAGGCGGGGAGCTGTTTTTT.

V gene TRBV19 combines with J gene TRBJ2-3; a weak D match, TRBD1 (6 bases). The CDR3 has 14 residues. The germline V gene has CDR1 LNHDA and CDR2 SQIVND (reference sequence). V gave up 5 bases and J gave up 5 bases, with 14 bases separating them. CDR3 DNA: TGTGCCAGTAGTTACCGGACAGTGAAAGATACGCAGTATTTT. This sequence encodes CASSYRTVKDTQYF.

The chain uses TRBV7-6 and TRBJ1-3; D perhaps matches TRBD1 (6 bases). The CDR3 loop spans 14 amino acids. Germline V gene sequence: CDR1 SGHVS, CDR2 FNYEAQ. Trimming took 1 base from V and 2 from J, leaving 6 bases between them. CDR3 region: CASSLDRAGNTIYF. CDR3 sequence (DNA): TGTGCCAGCAGCTTAGACAGGGCTGGAAACACCATATATTTT.

The rearrangement joins TRBV3-1 (or the pseudogene TRBV3-2) to TRBJ1-1; maybe TRBD1 (5 bases). There are 15 residues in the CDR3. V shed 4 bases and J shed 3 bases, with 15 bases lying between them. CDR1 is LGHDT and CDR2 is YNNKEL in the germline V gene (reference sequence). The CDR3 sequence: CASSPSGAADTEAFF. The CDR3 DNA sequence: TGTGCCAGCAGCCCTTCTGGGGCCGCGGACACTGAAGCTTTCTTT.

The genes are TRBV19 and TRBJ1-1, with TRBD1 matching 10 bases. The CDR3 extends over 14 amino acids. J gave up 4 bases and V 5 bases, and 4 bases lay outside the gene matches. Germline CDR1 LNHDA, CDR2 SQIVND (reference sequence). The CDR3 DNA sequence: TGTGCCAGTAGTCCCTGGACAGGGGGCACTGAAGCTTTCTTT. It encodes CASSPWTGGTEAFF.

This sequence joins TRBV29-1 and TRBJ2-7; 7 bases line up with TRBD1. With 2 bases clipped from V and 4 bases from J, the junction kept 17 bases outside the gene matches. CDR3 size: 17 residues. Germline V gene lookup returns CDR1 SQVTM and CDR2 ANQGSEA. The CDR3 DNA sequence: TGCAGCGTTGAATTGGGTAGGGGGCCAGCCCCATCGTACGAGCAGTACTTC. It is translated as CSVELGRGPAPSYEQYF.

This clone has just a few counts. The rearrangement uses TRBV29-1 and TRBJ2-7; D perhaps matches TRBD2 (5 bases). Trimming stripped 6 bases from V and 6 bases from J, with 15 bases between. Per the germline V gene, CDR1 is SQVTM and CDR2 is ANQGSEA. The CDR3 contains 12 residues. CDR3 nucleotides: TGCAGCGTGGAGGCCTCGGGCCCCGAGCAGTACTTC. This sequence encodes CSVEASGPEQYF.

This rearrangement joins TRBV3-1 (or the pseudogene TRBV3-2) to TRBJ2-7, with 10 nucleotides matching TRBD2. The CDR3 runs to 14 residues. The J segment lost 9 bases and the V segment lost 1 base, leaving 6 bases of the junction unmatched. Germline loops: CDR1 LGHDT, CDR2 YNNKEL (reference sequence). CDR3 nucleotide sequence: TGTGCCAGCAGCCAAGGGACTAGCGGTACGAGGCAGTACTTC. The encoded protein is CASSQGTSGTRQYF.

The J gene is TRBJ1-2, the V gene TRBV7-6; the match to TRBD1 covers 7 bases. The CDR3 totals 15 residues. V trimming: 1 base; J trimming: 2 bases; junction bases outside the gene matches: 4. The germline V gene has CDR1 SGHVS and CDR2 FNYEAQ. The CDR3 protein is CASSLETGTNYGYTF. The CDR3 nucleotides read TGTGCCAGCAGCTTAGAGACAGGGACAAACTATGGCTACACCTTC.

The CDR3 DNA reads TGTGCCAGCAGCCCGGCCGGGAAAACCCTTAGCAATCAGCCCCAGCATTTT. Translation gives CASSPAGKTLSNQPQHF. The rearrangement links TRBV7-2 to TRBJ1-5, with D unresolved. CDR3 length equals 17 residues. Trimming stripped 5 bases from V and 0 bases from J, with 17 bases between. The germline V gene has CDR1 SGHTA and CDR2 FQGNSA. The entire variable domain, with the rest obtained from reference TRBV7-2 and TRBJ1-5, is as follows: GAGVSQSPSNKVTEKGKDVELRCDPISGHTALYWYRQSLGQGLEFLIYFQGNSAPDKSGLPSDRFSAERTGGSVSTLTIQRTQQEDSAVYLCASSPAGKTLSNQPQHFGDGTRLSIL.

This clone has a single count. The chain joins TRBV7-9 to TRBJ1-6; TRBD1 agrees at 10 bases. V lost 1 base and J lost 11; bases outside the gene matches: 2. CDR3 size: 14 residues. Germline lookup yields CDR1 SEHNR and CDR2 FQNEAQ (reference sequence). CDR3 nucleotides: TGTGCCAGCAGCTTAGGGGGACAGGGGACACCCCTCCACTTT. Translation gives CASSLGGQGTPLHF.

The chain recombines TRBV4-2 with TRBJ1-5, with TRBD1 matching over 8 bases. Trimming took 4 bases from V and 4 from J; bases not matched to a gene: 9. The CDR3 consists of 16 residues. Germline V gives CDR1 LGHNA, CDR2 YNFKEQ. CDR3 residues: CASSPSYRQGNQPQHF. CDR3 in DNA: TGTGCCAGCAGCCCGTCCTACAGACAGGGGAATCAGCCCCAGCATTTT.

This clone was recorded once. V and J are TRBV5-5 and TRBJ1-1, with 7 nucleotides matching TRBD1. The germline gives CDR1 SGHKS, CDR2 YYEKEE (reference sequence). This CDR3 spans 16 amino acids. Trimming removed 4 bases from V and 1 base from J; junction bases left unmatched: 10. In nucleotides, the CDR3 is TGTGCCAGCAGCCCGGGGACAGCAACTCGGAACACTGAAGCTTTCTTT. Translation: CASSPGTATRNTEAFF.

This clone was observed a single time. The gene calls are TRBV7-9 and TRBJ1-1, with D perhaps TRBD1 (6 bases). The CDR3 runs 14 residues. Germline CDR1 SEHNR, CDR2 FQNEAQ (reference sequence). Deletions cut 5 bases from V and 1 base from J, with 11 bases between. As DNA, the CDR3 is TGTGCCAGCAGCATCCAGGGGTGGAACACTGAAGCTTTCTTT. This sequence encodes CASSIQGWNTEAFF.

The J gene is TRBJ1-6, the V gene TRBV19, with D uncertain. Trimming left V 7 bases short and J 10 bases short, with 14 bases between. From germline, CDR1 is LNHDA and CDR2 SQIVND (reference sequence). The CDR3 loop spans 13 amino acids. CDR3 sequence reads: CASKPGSDSPLHF. Written as DNA, the CDR3 is TGTGCCAGTAAACCGGGATCGGACTCACCCCTCCACTTT.

The chain has TRBV2 and TRBJ2-2, with TRBD1 matching 7 bases. Germline values: CDR1 SNHLY, CDR2 FYNNEI. The CDR3 is 13 amino acids. Trimming at V came to 6 bases and at J to 6 bases, leaving 4 bases not matched to a gene. CDR3 DNA: TGTGCCAGCAGACAGGGGATGGCCGGGGAGCTGTTTTTT. Protein: CASRQGMAGELFF. Drawing the rest from reference TRBV2 and TRBJ2-2, the complete variable domain is EPEVTQTPSHQVTQMGQEVILRCVPISNHLYFYWYRQILGQKVEFLVSFYNNEISEKSEIFDDQFSVERPDGSNFTLKIRSTKLEDSAMYFCASRQGMAGELFFGEGSRLTVL.

CDR3 coding DNA: TGTGCCAGCTCACAAGGGGCGAGCTCTGGAAACACCATATATTTT. This gives the protein CASSQGASSGNTIYF. The V gene is TRBV18, the J gene TRBJ1-3; maybe TRBD1 (5 bases). This CDR3 is 15 amino acids long. V dropped 4 bases and J dropped 0 bases, with 10 bases sitting between them. The germline gives CDR1 KGHSH, CDR2 LQKENI. The full variable domain, completed using reference TRBV18 and TRBJ1-3, is NAGVMQNPRHLVRRRGQEARLRCSPMKGHSHVYWYRQLPEEGLKFMVYLQKENIIDESGMPKERFSAEFPKEGPSILRIQQVVRGDSAAYFCASSQGASSGNTIYFGEGSWLTVV.

The rearrangement uses TRBV9 and TRBJ2-2; no clear D gene. The CDR3 runs to 14 residues. Trimming left V 4 bases short and J 0 bases short, with 7 bases between. Germline V lookup: CDR1 SGDLS, CDR2 YYNGEE. CDR3 coding DNA: TGTGCCAGCAGCCCCACTACGAACACCGGGGAGCTGTTTTTT. Amino acid sequence: CASSPTTNTGELFF.

The rearrangement uses TRBV5-1 and TRBJ2-2; D possibly corresponds to TRBD1 (6 bases). The V end lost 0 bases, the J end lost 3 bases, and 12 bases lay between the germline ends. The CDR3 runs 16 residues. Germline V gives CDR1 SGHRS, CDR2 YFSETQ. CDR3 loop: CASSLAVSGDTGELFF. The CDR3 DNA sequence: TGCGCCAGCAGCTTGGCTGTGTCAGGGGACACCGGGGAGCTGTTTTTT.

The rearrangement links TRBV28 to TRBJ2-3; possibly TRBD1 for D (5 bases). CDR3 length: 12 amino acids. Germline V gene sequence: CDR1 MDHEN, CDR2 SYDVKM. The V gene lost 6 bases and the J gene lost 4 bases, with 8 bases spanning the gap. The CDR3 loop is CASRETADTQYF. In nucleotides, the CDR3 is TGTGCCAGCAGAGAGACAGCAGATACGCAGTATTTT.

This chain uses TRBV30 with TRBJ1-6; TRBD1 aligns across 8 bases. V was pared by 5 bases and J by 7 bases, with 10 bases of the junction left unmatched. The CDR3 sequence is 15 residues long. The V gene's germline CDR1 is GTSNPN and CDR2 SVGIG (reference sequence). DNA of the CDR3: TGTGCCTGGTCCAGACAGGGGAGGATAAATTCACCCCTCCACTTT. Its translation is CAWSRQGRINSPLHF.